This TCR beta chain was observed in a study of shared clonotypes between healthy human individuals (dated by TCRdb to 2020 to 2022). Background for the entire study: The cohort included a few men and a couple of women between 18 and 49 years of age. Per donor, three plates each were used for CD4 naive and CD4 memory, two for CD8 naive, and one for CD8 memory. The study deeply sequenced blood TCR repertoires of 5 or 6 healthy adults to estimate repertoire size and the extent of clonotype sharing between individuals. Each donor's leukapheresis produced roughly between roughly 0.85 and 9.5 billion PBMCs. To increase sequencing depth and limit assay-specific biases, different laboratories used diverse techniques to prepare libraries and sequence TCR repertoires.

Note on this clone: Its antigen is currently not known. There are no base qualities to consult, and no much larger clone falls within one base.

The donors were healthy, HIV-negative adults with no recently reported acute infections or vaccinations. Every donor was a Caucasian adult living in Nashville, Tennessee, USA. Magnetic negative selection was used to enrich CD4+ T cells, after which naive cells were positively selected on CD45RA and the negative fraction became the memory subset. Blood was collected by leukapheresis, and PBMCs were isolated by Ficoll-Histopaque density gradient centrifugation and then cryopreserved in liquid nitrogen vapor phase. Analytical flow cytometry was used to check the purity and quantity of every magnetically sorted T cell population. Genomic DNA was isolated from each sorted fraction and quantified by UV absorbance on a Nanodrop 2000c. As encoded in the germline V gene (reference sequence), CDR1 is LNHDA while CDR2 is SQIVND. The cysteine opens and the phenylalanine closes a CDR3 of 14 amino acids. The CDR3 DNA has 42 bases and is translated from base 1. Compared with germline, V lacks 6 bases and J lacks 4 bases; bases without a gene match: 6.

The study at large found these results: Sampling was limited to blood, and TCR repertoires in tissue likely differ from TCR repertoires in blood. The small number of donors limited the genetic and exposure-history diversity represented. Incomplete sequencing was indicated by rarefaction of sorted-subset datasets, despite the large sequencing depth. Pairwise subsampling indicated that sequencing depth was expected to affect the degree of clonotype sharing among donors. Estimated clonotype richness was generally larger for naive than for memory subsets. Across four donors, approximately 5% of naive CD4, roughly 3.5% of naive CD8, 2.3% of memory CD4, and about 0.4% of memory CD8 clonotypes were shared. Clonotypes shared by all four sorted-subset donors showed higher generation probabilities than non-shared clonotypes.

Using the deep immunoSEQ assay, TCR CDR3 regions were amplified from genomic DNA by multiplex PCR. Extracted genomic DNA from each cell subset was distributed evenly across all wells of several immunoSEQ 96-well plates, and each plate was treated as a replicate. Each replicate PCR for sorted subsets received about 180 ng genomic DNA, equal to about 29,000 T cell genomes. The purified libraries were quantified using a Qubit 3.0 fluorometer, sized with a Bioanalyzer 2100, and then quantified again using the KAPA Library Quantification kit. Each immunoSEQ 96-well plate was sequenced on its own single-read 150-cycle Illumina NextSeq 550 flow cell. Per the original workflow: Because only junctional sequences without quality scores were contained in the immunoSEQ output, filtering matching that applied to full-length reads could not be performed. To assign V/J genes and CDR3, sequences were annotated against IMGT germline references using PyIR, a Python wrapper for IgBLAST v1.9. Reads were removed for weak V/J assignments (E-value above 1e-6), missing CDR3, stop codons, out-of-frame junctions, or ambiguous translated residues. A V3J clonotype was defined by an identical inferred V gene, J gene, and CDR3 amino acid sequence. To compute the percentage overlap between repertoires, the number of shared unique clonotypes was divided by the size of the smaller repertoire. Three approaches were used to assess repertoire richness: RTK rarefaction, the Chao1 estimator, and Recon v2.1 estimates of unobserved clonotypes. OLGA was used to compute generation probabilities for all TCRbeta clonotypes that the gDNA method yielded from a handful of donors. TCRdb took this table from immuneACCESS and kept in-frame rearrangements with V and J called. Such tables lack part of the clones; where checked against another copy, unresolved V genes explain under half of the gap, and the rest is unexplained. Clone size and V and J calls were adopted from that table, with D and trimming inferred from the DNA. The sample contains more than 1.2 million clones, approximately 98.5% of them found a single time. 0.36% of the sample is taken by the ten largest.

The clonotype originates from a man aged 25 to 40 in good health. Sequenced material: naive CD4+ T cells sorted from blood. This sample's cell subset or site label indicates: CD45RA+ positively selected. Recombination connected TRBV19 to TRBJ1-2; TRBD1 agrees with 9 junctional bases. Here is the DNA: TGTGCCAGTAGCCTCGGGGACAGGGTCTATGGCTACACCTTC. Its protein is CASSLGDRVYGYTF.